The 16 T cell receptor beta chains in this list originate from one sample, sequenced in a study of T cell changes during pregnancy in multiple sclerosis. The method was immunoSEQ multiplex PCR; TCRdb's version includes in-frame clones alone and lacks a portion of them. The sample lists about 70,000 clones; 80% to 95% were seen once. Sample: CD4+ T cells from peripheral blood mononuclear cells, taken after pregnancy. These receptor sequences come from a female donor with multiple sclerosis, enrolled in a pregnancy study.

The CDR3 sequence: CASSQGPTPSSYNSPLHF. For the CDR3, the DNA is TGTGCCAGCAGCCAAGGCCCCACCCCTAGCTCCTATAATTCACCCCTCCACTTT. The chain links TRBV4-2 to TRBJ1-6; D gene unclear. The CDR3 length is 18 residues. Germline CDR1 LGHNA, CDR2 YNFKEQ. Trimming stripped 1 base from V and 0 bases from J, with 13 bases between.

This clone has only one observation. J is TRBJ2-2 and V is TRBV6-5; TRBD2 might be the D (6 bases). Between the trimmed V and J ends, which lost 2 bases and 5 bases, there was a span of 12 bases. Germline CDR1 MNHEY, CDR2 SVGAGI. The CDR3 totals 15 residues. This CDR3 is CASSYRGIGTGELFF. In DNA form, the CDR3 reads TGTGCCAGCAGTTACCGGGGGATCGGTACCGGGGAGCTGTTTTTT.

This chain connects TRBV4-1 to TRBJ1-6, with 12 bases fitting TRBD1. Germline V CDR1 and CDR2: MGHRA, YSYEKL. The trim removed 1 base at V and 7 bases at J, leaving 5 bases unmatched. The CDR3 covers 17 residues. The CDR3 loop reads CASSQVGGQGANSPLHF. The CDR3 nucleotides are TGCGCCAGCAGCCAAGTAGGGGGACAGGGGGCAAATTCACCCCTCCACTTT.

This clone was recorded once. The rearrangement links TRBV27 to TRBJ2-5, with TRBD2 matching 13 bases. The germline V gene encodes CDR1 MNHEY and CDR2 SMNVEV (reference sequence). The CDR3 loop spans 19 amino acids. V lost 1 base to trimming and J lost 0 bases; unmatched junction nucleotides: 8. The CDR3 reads CASSLYGTSGTSDQETQYF. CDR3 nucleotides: TGTGCCAGCAGTTTATATGGGACTAGCGGGACAAGTGACCAAGAGACCCAGTACTTC.

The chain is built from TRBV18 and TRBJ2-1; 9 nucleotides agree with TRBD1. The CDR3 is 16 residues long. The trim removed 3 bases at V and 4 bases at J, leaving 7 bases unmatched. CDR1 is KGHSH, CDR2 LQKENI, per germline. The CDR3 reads CASSPSTGGRYNEQFF. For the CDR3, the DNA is TGTGCCAGCTCACCCTCGACAGGGGGAAGGTACAATGAGCAGTTCTTC.

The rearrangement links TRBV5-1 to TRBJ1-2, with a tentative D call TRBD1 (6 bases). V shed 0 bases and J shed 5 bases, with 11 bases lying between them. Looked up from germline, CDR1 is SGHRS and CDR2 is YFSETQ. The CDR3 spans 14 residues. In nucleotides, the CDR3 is TGCGCCAGCAGCTTGGGAGGGGGAGAGTATGGCTACACCTTC. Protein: CASSLGGGEYGYTF.

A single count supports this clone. The DNA for the CDR3 is TGTGCCAGCAGTGAGACCGTCTTGGGACTAGACCTTGGCTACACCTTC. Its translation: CASSETVLGLDLGYTF. The chain combines TRBV2 with TRBJ1-2, with D possibly being TRBD1 (5 bases). The CDR3 contains 16 residues. Trimming took off 3 bases at V and 7 bases at J, with 21 bases between the two ends. Germline V gene sequence: CDR1 SNHLY, CDR2 FYNNEI.

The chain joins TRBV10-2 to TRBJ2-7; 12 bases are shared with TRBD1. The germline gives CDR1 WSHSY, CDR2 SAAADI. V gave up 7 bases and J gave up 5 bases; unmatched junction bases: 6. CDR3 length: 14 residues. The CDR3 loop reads CASTLGTGGHEQYF. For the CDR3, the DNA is TGCGCCAGCACCCTAGGGACAGGGGGCCACGAGCAGTACTTC.

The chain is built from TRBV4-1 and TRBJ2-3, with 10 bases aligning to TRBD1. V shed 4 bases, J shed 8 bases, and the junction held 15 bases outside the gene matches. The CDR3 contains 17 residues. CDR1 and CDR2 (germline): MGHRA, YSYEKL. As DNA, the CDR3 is TGCGCCAGCAGCCGATCCTCCGGGACAGGGGTGGAGGGTACGCAGTATTTT. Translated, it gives CASSRSSGTGVEGTQYF.

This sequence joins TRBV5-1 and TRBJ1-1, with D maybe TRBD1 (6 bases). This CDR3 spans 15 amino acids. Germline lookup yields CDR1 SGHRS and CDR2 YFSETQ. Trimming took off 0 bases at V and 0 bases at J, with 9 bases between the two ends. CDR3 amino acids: CASSLDGQLNTEAFF. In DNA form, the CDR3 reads TGCGCCAGCAGCTTGGACGGACAGCTGAACACTGAAGCTTTCTTT.

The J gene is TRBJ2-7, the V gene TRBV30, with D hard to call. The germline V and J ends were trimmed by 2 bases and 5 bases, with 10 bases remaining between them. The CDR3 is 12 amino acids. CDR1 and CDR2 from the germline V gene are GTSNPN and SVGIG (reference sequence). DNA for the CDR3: TGTGCCTGGAGTTACCGGGTCGACGAGCAGTACTTC. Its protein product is CAWSYRVDEQYF.

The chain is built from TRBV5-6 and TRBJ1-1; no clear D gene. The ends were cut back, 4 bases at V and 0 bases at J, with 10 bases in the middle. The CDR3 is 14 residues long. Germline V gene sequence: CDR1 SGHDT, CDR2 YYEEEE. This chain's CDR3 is CASSTVLMNTEAFF. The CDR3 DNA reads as TGTGCCAGCAGCACGGTACTCATGAACACTGAAGCTTTCTTT.

In DNA form, the CDR3 reads TGTGCCATCAGTGAGTCGAGGGCCGGCTACACCTTC. It codes for CAISESRAGYTF. The chain uses TRBV10-3 and TRBJ1-2, with no clear D. Trimming took 0 bases from V and 8 from J, leaving 7 bases between them. This CDR3 region has 12 residues. Germline CDR1 reads ENHRY; CDR2 reads SYGVKD.

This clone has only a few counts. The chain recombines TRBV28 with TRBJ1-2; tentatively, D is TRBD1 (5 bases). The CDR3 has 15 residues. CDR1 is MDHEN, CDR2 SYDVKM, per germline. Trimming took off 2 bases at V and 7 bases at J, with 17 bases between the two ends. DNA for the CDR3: TGTGCCAGCAGTTTAACGTTGGGCAGGGTGAGTGGCTACACCTTC. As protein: CASSLTLGRVSGYTF.

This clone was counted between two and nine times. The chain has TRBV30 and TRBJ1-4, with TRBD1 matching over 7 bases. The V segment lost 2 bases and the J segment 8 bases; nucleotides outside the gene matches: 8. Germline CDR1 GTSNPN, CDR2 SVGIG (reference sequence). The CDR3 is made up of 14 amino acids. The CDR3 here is CAWSKVQGREKLFF. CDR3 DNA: TGTGCCTGGAGTAAGGTACAGGGGAGGGAAAAACTGTTTTTT.

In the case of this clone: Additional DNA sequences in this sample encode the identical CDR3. CDR3 sequence: CASSLGAGTNTGELFF. CDR3 DNA: TGCGCCAGCAGCTTGGGTGCAGGCACGAACACCGGGGAGCTGTTTTTT. This chain joins TRBV5-1 and TRBJ2-2; D is undetermined. The V end was cut by 0 bases, the J end by 0 bases, with 9 bases between. This CDR3 comprises 16 residues. Germline CDR1 SGHRS, CDR2 YFSETQ.